This TCR beta chain was obtained from a study of T cells after yellow fever vaccination. A process of 5'RACE template switching, which added a universal primer site and UMIs, was used to make TCR cDNA. TCRdb reprocessed the 5' RACE reads via MiXCR and lists one record per CDR3 protein. The sample shows under 350,000 distinct CDR3 sequences, about 4% of them seen only once. Study-wide points: A secondary response was less intense yet reached its peak sooner, at day 5 versus 15.

The CDR3 runs to 15 residues. V trimming: 7 bases; J trimming: 3 bases; junction bases outside the gene matches: 9. Germline CDR1 is SEHNR and CDR2 is FQNEAQ (reference sequence). In this sample, this clonotype turned up many times. Its antigen is unidentified. This TCR was sampled from a man younger than 35 who received the YFV17D yellow fever vaccine. The specimen comprised PBMCs, sampled 5 days after the yellow fever booster vaccination. V and J are TRBV7-9 and TRBJ2-5; TRBD1 matches 9 bases. For the CDR3, the DNA is TGTGCCAGCACCCCGGACAGGGGAGGCGAAGAGACCCAGTACTTC. Residues: CASTPDRGGEETQYF.